One sample yielded the 18 T cell receptor beta chains listed below, sequenced in a study of lung T cells in sarcoidosis with Löfgren's syndrome. TCRdb processed the reads anew with MiXCR; each CDR3 protein has one entry. The data show tens of thousands of distinct CDR3 sequences, less than 25% seen once. The source material was CD4+ T cells from PBMCs. The source of these receptors is a human donor with sarcoidosis (Löfgren's syndrome or another form), or a control subject (not recorded which).

This clonotype was observed at least ten times. The chain links TRBV15 to TRBJ1-2; 8 positions agree with TRBD1. Germline CDR1 is LNHNV and CDR2 is YYDKDF (reference sequence). V shed 1 base, J shed 0 bases, and the junction held 7 bases outside the gene matches. The CDR3 covers 17 residues. This CDR3 is CATSRVRGTGSNYGYTF. The CDR3 DNA reads TGTGCCACCAGCAGAGTTAGGGGGACAGGATCTAACTATGGCTACACCTTC.

The chain links TRBV12-3 or TRBV12-4 to TRBJ2-3, with TRBD2 identical over 11 bases. The J segment lost 3 bases and the V segment lost 5 bases, leaving 7 bases of the junction unmatched. The CDR3 loop spans 16 amino acids. CDR3 coding DNA: TGTGCCAGCAGTCTTAGGGTAGCGGGGGGGACAGATACGCAGTATTTT. This sequence encodes CASSLRVAGGTDTQYF.

This chain connects TRBV6-4 to TRBJ2-2, with 7 nucleotides matching TRBD1. In germline, CDR1 is MRHNA, CDR2 SNTAGT. This CDR3 has 15 amino acids. V gave up 8 bases and J gave up 4 bases; unmatched junction bases: 10. CDR3 sequence (DNA): TGTGCCAGCCGTTTGACCGGGACAGCCACCGGGGAGCTGTTTTTT. Protein: CASRLTGTATGELFF.

In its sample, this clonotype was seen many times. The rearrangement links TRBV6-1 to TRBJ1-5; tentative D call: TRBD1 (5 bases). Trimming stripped 8 bases from V and 1 base from J, with 12 bases between. This CDR3 has 14 residues. CDR1 and CDR2 from the germline V gene are MNHNS and SASEGT. CDR3 DNA: TGTGCCAGCTCGGAGGGGAGCAGCAATCAGCCCCAGCATTTT. Amino acids: CASSEGSSNQPQHF.

The V gene is TRBV3-1, the J gene TRBJ2-1; 14 bases align to TRBD2. V trimming: 4 bases; J trimming: 15 bases; junction bases outside the gene matches: 11. This CDR3 spans 15 amino acids. Germline CDR1 LGHDT, CDR2 YNNKEL (reference sequence). CDR3 amino acids: CASSPGTSGSGSRFF. The CDR3 DNA follows: TGTGCCAGCAGCCCCGGGACTAGCGGGAGCGGGAGTAGGTTCTTC.

This clonotype came up many times. DNA of the CDR3: TGTGCCAGCAGCTTAGAATCAGGGGTGAGACAGCCCCAGCATTTT. Encoded protein: CASSLESGVRQPQHF. This chain connects TRBV7-2 to TRBJ1-5, with TRBD1 as a possible D gene (6 bases). The germline V and J ends were trimmed by 1 base and 7 bases, with 14 bases remaining between them. The CDR3 is 15 amino acids. CDR1 is SGHTA, CDR2 FQGNSA, per germline.

A note on this clonotype: The junction departs from germline at one end; a sequencing error may be responsible. The chain links TRBV5-1 to TRBJ1-4; no firm D call. CDR1 is SGHRS and CDR2 is YFSETQ in the germline V gene. CDR3 size: 16 residues. CDR3 DNA sequence: TGCGCCAGCAGCCCCACACGGACTGCAACTAATGAAAAACTGTCTTTT. Translating gives CASSPTRTATNEKLSF.

In this sample, this clonotype turned up a few times. It may be a read error: a sequence one base away is much more abundant. The chain carries TRBV15 and TRBJ2-5; D is possibly TRBD1 or TRBD2 (5 bases each). The CDR3 is 18 amino acids. V lost 1 base, J lost 4 bases, and 22 bases lay in between. Per germline, CDR1 LNHNV and CDR2 YYDKDF (reference sequence). The DNA for the CDR3 is TGTGCCACCAGCAGAGGGGGAAGCGGTCCACAAAGGGGAGAGACCCAGTACTTC. This translates into CATSRGGSGPQRGETQYF.

The chain has TRBV28 and TRBJ2-2; D is uncertain. This CDR3 has 14 residues. Germline CDR1 is MDHEN and CDR2 is SYDVKM. V was trimmed by 1 base and J by 4 bases, leaving 7 bases between them. In DNA form, the CDR3 reads TGTGCCAGCAGTTTATCTTTAGGCACCGGGGAGCTGTTTTTT. Residues: CASSLSLGTGELFF. Supplemented by reference TRBV28 and TRBJ2-2, the full variable domain reads DVKVTQSSRYLVKRTGEKVFLECVQDMDHENMFWYRQDPGLGLRLIYFSYDVKMKEKGDIPEGYSVSREKKERFSLILESASTNQTSMYLCASSLSLGTGELFFGEGSRLTVL.

This clonotype was recorded many times. The chain combines TRBV20-1 with TRBJ2-3; unclear D gene. The CDR3 totals 14 residues. Germline lookup yields CDR1 DFQATT and CDR2 SNEGSKA (reference sequence). Between the trimmed V and J ends, which lost 4 bases and 4 bases, there was a span of 15 bases. DNA of the CDR3: TGCAGTGCTACTGAATCTAGTGTGTCAGATACGCAGTATTTT. As protein: CSATESSVSDTQYF.

The table lists this clonotype with many counts. Written as DNA, the CDR3 is TGTGCCACCGGACAAATTAATCAGCCCCAGCATTTT. Protein sequence: CATGQINQPQHF. The chain is built from TRBV28 and TRBJ1-5; D perhaps matches TRBD1 (5 bases). Germline V CDR1 and CDR2: MDHEN, SYDVKM. Trimming removed 10 bases at V and 4 bases at J, with 11 bases between. The CDR3 has 12 residues.

This clonotype came up many times. The gene calls are TRBV28 and TRBJ1-5; D is uncertain. V was shortened by 5 bases and J by 6 bases, with 5 bases between the two germline ends. The CDR3 has 11 residues. Looked up from germline, CDR1 is MDHEN and CDR2 is SYDVKM. The CDR3 is CASSLSQPQHF. CDR3 sequence (DNA): TGTGCCAGCAGTCTCAGTCAGCCCCAGCATTTT.

The count of this clonotype is one. This may stem from a read error, because a much larger clone lies one nucleotide away. The rearrangement joins TRBV7-8 to TRBJ1-1; 7 nucleotides agree with TRBD1. There are 16 residues in the CDR3. Germline-derived CDR1 and CDR2 are SGHVS and FQNEAQ. CDR3 in DNA: TGTGCCAGCAGCCTTGAGCCAGGGGGTAGTTATACTGAAGCTTCCTTT. This sequence encodes CASSLEPGGSYTEASF. The full variable domain, completed using reference TRBV7-8 and TRBJ1-1, is GAGVSQSPRYKVAKRGQDVALRCDPISGHVSLFWYQQALGQGPEFLTYFQNEAQLDKSGLPSDRFFAERPEGSVSTLKIQRTQQEDSAVYLCASSLEPGGSYTEASFGQGTRLTVV.

This clonotype showed up many times. This chain connects TRBV6-6 to TRBJ1-1, with no clear D. From germline, CDR1 is MNHNY and CDR2 SVGAGI (reference sequence). Trimming removed 2 bases at V and 7 bases at J, with 11 bases between. This CDR3 contains 13 residues. CDR3 loop: CASSYGGVSEAFF. The CDR3 region has the DNA TGTGCCAGCAGTTACGGTGGGGTCAGTGAAGCTTTCTTT.

This clonotype has more than one count but fewer than ten. The V call is TRBV4-1, the J call TRBJ1-5, with D perhaps TRBD1 (5 bases). The CDR3 extends over 15 amino acids. Germline CDR1 is MGHRA and CDR2 is YSYEKL. Trimming stripped 0 bases from V and 5 bases from J, with 11 bases between. CDR3 sequence reads: CASSQDRGGDQPQHF. In DNA form, the CDR3 reads TGCGCCAGCAGCCAAGATCGCGGAGGGGATCAGCCCCAGCATTTT.

Concerning this clonotype itself: At one of its ends the junction is not consistent with the germline gene, which may arise from a read error. V is TRBV11-3 and J is TRBJ2-1; 10 positions match TRBD1. The CDR3 contains 14 residues. CDR1 SGHNT and CDR2 YENEEA come from the germline V gene. For the CDR3, the DNA is TGTGCCAGCAGCAAGGGACAGGGGTTCGATGAGCAGTCCTTC. Protein sequence: CASSKGQGFDEQSF.

This clonotype is medium-sized by share. This CDR3 reads CSAGGLKETQYF. The DNA of the CDR3 is TGCAGTGCTGGGGGACTTAAAGAGACCCAGTACTTC. V and J are TRBV20-1 and TRBJ2-5; D perhaps matches TRBD2 (6 bases). This CDR3 has 12 amino acids. Germline values: CDR1 DFQATT, CDR2 SNEGSKA (reference sequence). Trimming stripped 5 bases from V and 3 bases from J, with 10 bases between.

This clonotype was seen repeatedly, ten times or more. CDR3 sequence (DNA): TGCAGTGCTAAAGATCTGGTGGGCACGCTGATGAACACTGAAGCTTTCTTT. This sequence encodes CSAKDLVGTLMNTEAFF. This sequence joins TRBV20-1 and TRBJ1-1; D gene ambiguous. The germline V gene encodes CDR1 DFQATT and CDR2 SNEGSKA (reference sequence). Trimming removed 4 bases from V and 0 bases from J, with 21 bases in between. This CDR3 spans 17 amino acids.